Listed below are T cell receptor beta chains from one sample, sequenced in a study of beta chain features in type 1 diabetes. Using immunoSEQ multiplex PCR, the repertoire was profiled, and TCRdb retains in-frame clones only, with some absent. Among about 930,000 clones listed, roughly a sixth were seen once. Sequenced input: naive CD4+ T cells from blood. These receptors were obtained from a woman aged 18-35 years in good health. The CDR3 runs from the conserved cysteine through the conserved F or W. D genes are given only for firm matches. Clone size appears in some rows only: once, few, many, or a class for an expanded clone.

v_call	cdr3_length	clone_size	d_call	j_call	cdr3_nt	cdr3_aa
TRBV7-8	19	.	TRBD2	TRBJ2-5	TGTGCCAGCAGCTTATTTGGACTAGCGGGAGGGCCGGGCCAAGAGACCCAGTACTTC	CASSLFGLAGGPGQETQYF
TRBV5-6	15	few	.	TRBJ2-1	TGTGCCAGCAGCTTCCGCTCCGCGAGATACAATGAGCAGTTCTTC	CASSFRSARYNEQFF
TRBV6-5	16	few	TRBD2	TRBJ2-1	TGTGCCAGCAGTTACTCTTCTAGCGGCACCTACAATGAGCAGTTCTTC	CASSYSSSGTYNEQFF
TRBV7-2	13	.	.	TRBJ2-7	TGTGCCAGCAGCCGAGGACCCTCCTACGAGCAGTACTTC	CASSRGPSYEQYF
TRBV19	13	.	TRBD1	TRBJ1-2	TGTGCCACCCGACAGGGAATAGGGTATGGCTACACCTTC	CATRQGIGYGYTF
TRBV13	16	.	TRBD2	TRBJ2-2	TGTGCCAGCAAAGCGGGAGCTCCCCACTACACCGGGGAGCTGTTTTTT	CASKAGAPHYTGELFF
TRBV5-1	15	few	TRBD2	TRBJ2-7	TGCGCCAGCAGCCCTCTAGCGGGAGGATCCTACGAGCAGTACTTC	CASSPLAGGSYEQYF
TRBV9	13	few	.	TRBJ2-7	TGTGCCAGCAGCGTAGAGGGGGCCTACGAGCAGTACTTC	CASSVEGAYEQYF
TRBV25-1	14	few	TRBD1	TRBJ2-1	TGTGCCAGCAGTAGACAGGGGGCCTGGAATGAGCAGTTCTTC	CASSRQGAWNEQFF
TRBV10-3	12	few	.	TRBJ1-5	TGTGCCATCAGTGAGAGAAATCAGCCCCAGCATTTT	CAISERNQPQHF
TRBV4-3	15	.	TRBD2	TRBJ2-5	TGCGCCAGCAGCCAAGGGGGAGCGGGAGTCGAGACCCAGTACTTC	CASSQGGAGVETQYF
TRBV9	12	few	.	TRBJ2-7	TGTGCCAGCAGCGTAGTGGGCGGGGAGCAGTACTTC	CASSVVGGEQYF
TRBV10-3	13	few	TRBD1	TRBJ1-2	TGTGCCATCAGATCGACAGGGGACTATGGCTACACCTTC	CAIRSTGDYGYTF
TRBV7-3	13	few	.	TRBJ2-2	TGTGCCAGCAGCCCCTCCCCGGTCGGGGAGCTGTTTTTT	CASSPSPVGELFF
TRBV10-3	14	few	TRBD2	TRBJ2-3	TGTGCCATCAGTTTTAGCGGGTTCACAGATACGCAGTATTTT	CAISFSGFTDTQYF
TRBV5-1	14	few	.	TRBJ2-3	TGCGCCAGCAGCTTGGATACACCGGATCATAGGCAGTATTTT	CASSLDTPDHRQYF
TRBV5-1	12	.	.	TRBJ2-5	TGCGCCAGCAGCTCGGGGGCAGAGACCCAGTACTTC	CASSSGAETQYF
TRBV10-3	14	.	.	TRBJ1-2	TGTGCCATCAGTCCCACGGGACAAATCTATGGCTACACCTTC	CAISPTGQIYGYTF
TRBV28	16	few	TRBD2	TRBJ2-7	TGTGCCAGCAATACCAGGACTAGCGGGAGAGTGCACGAGCAGTACTTC	CASNTRTSGRVHEQYF
TRBV27	15	.	TRBD1	TRBJ2-5	TGTGCCAGCAGTTTCAGGAACAGGGGTGGGGAGACCCAGTACTTC	CASSFRNRGGETQYF
TRBV9	13	.	TRBD1	TRBJ2-3	TGTGCCAGCAGCCCACAGGGGGCAGATACGCAGTATTTT	CASSPQGADTQYF
TRBV20-1	11	few	.	TRBJ2-5	TGCAGTGCTAGTGGTCAAGAGACCCAGTACTTC	CSASGQETQYF
TRBV7-2	15	.	.	TRBJ2-3	TGTGCCAGCAGCTCCGCGATGGAATCCGCGGATACGCAGTATTTT	CASSSAMESADTQYF
TRBV5-3	13	few	TRBD1	TRBJ2-7	TGTGCCAGAACGGGACAGGGGAGTAACGAGCAGTACTTC	CARTGQGSNEQYF
TRBV6-5	16	.	.	TRBJ1-5	TGTGCCAGCAGTTACTCGGGGGCGCACGGGAATCAGCCCCAGCATTTT	CASSYSGAHGNQPQHF
TRBV28	14	.	.	TRBJ1-2	TGTGCCAGCAGTTTATTCGGGGCTTTCTATGGCTACACCTTC	CASSLFGAFYGYTF
TRBV19	17	few	.	TRBJ2-1	TGTGCCAGTAGTAATTGGGACGACCCGCCGCCAAACAATGAGCAGTTCTTC	CASSNWDDPPPNNEQFF
TRBV14	13	few	.	TRBJ1-3	TGTGCCAGCAGCCGGGTACAGGGAAACACCATATATTTT	CASSRVQGNTIYF
TRBV5-1	17	.	.	TRBJ2-1	TGCGCCATCCTGGGGGGGCTTGACTCATCACTCTACAATGAGCAGTTCTTC	CAILGGLDSSLYNEQFF
TRBV7-9	14	few	TRBD2	TRBJ2-7	TGTGCCAGCAGCTTTACTAGCGGGAGCGACGAGCAGTACTTC	CASSFTSGSDEQYF
TRBV2	14	few	.	TRBJ1-2	TGTGCCAGCACATACACCGGCTATCTCTATGGCTACACCTTC	CASTYTGYLYGYTF
TRBV5-1	14	.	.	TRBJ2-1	TGCGCCAGCAGCTCTAACTCCTCCTACAATGAGCAGTTCTTC	CASSSNSSYNEQFF
TRBV2	15	few	TRBD2	TRBJ2-7	TGTGCCAGCAGAGGAACCCTAGCGGGAGTAGGCGAGCAGTACTTC	CASRGTLAGVGEQYF
TRBV28	16	.	.	TRBJ2-7	TGTGCCAGCGCCCGCGGGCCACGGTCCGGATCCTACGAGCAGTACTTC	CASARGPRSGSYEQYF
TRBV9	14	.	.	TRBJ2-5	TGTGCCAGCAGCCCCGGGACGGCTCAAGAGACCCAGTACTTC	CASSPGTAQETQYF
TRBV12-5	14	.	TRBD2	TRBJ2-1	TGTGCTAGTGGGAGTAGCGGGGGGTACAATGAGCAGTTCTTC	CASGSSGGYNEQFF
TRBV2	14	few	.	TRBJ1-5	TGTGCCAGCAGAGAACGTCAGGGAGGACAGCCCCAGCATTTT	CASRERQGGQPQHF
TRBV5-4	16	few	TRBD2	TRBJ2-7	TGTGCCAGCAGCTCTAAACTAGCGGGAGGGTCCTACGAGCAGTACTTC	CASSSKLAGGSYEQYF
TRBV28	13	.	TRBD1	TRBJ1-2	TGTGCCAGCAGACAGGGGCCATTCTATGGCTACACCTTC	CASRQGPFYGYTF
TRBV6-6	14	.	.	TRBJ2-4	TGTGCCAGCAGTGATTCCACCGGGAGAAACATTCAGTACTTC	CASSDSTGRNIQYF
TRBV16	17	few	TRBD1	TRBJ1-2	TGTGCCAGCAGCCAATTTACAGGGGCGATTTCTCTCTATGGCTACACCTTC	CASSQFTGAISLYGYTF
TRBV7-9	13	few	.	TRBJ2-7	TGTGCCAGCAGCCCCGGAGTCGTCCACGAGCAGTACTTC	CASSPGVVHEQYF
TRBV19	23	.	.	TRBJ2-1	TGTGCCAGTAGTATAACGGGTCGGGAAAGGAGTCAGGTCCTAAAGTTCTCCTACAATGAGCAGTTCTTC	CASSITGRERSQVLKFSYNEQFF
TRBV5-4	12	.	.	TRBJ2-7	TGTGCCAGCAGCCCGCAGGGTGGCGAGCAGTACTTC	CASSPQGGEQYF
TRBV18	18	.	TRBD2	TRBJ2-1	TGTGCCAGCTCACCAACTAGCGGGACTAAGAGCTCCTACAATGAGCAGTTCTTC	CASSPTSGTKSSYNEQFF
TRBV7-8	14	few	.	TRBJ2-3	TGTGCCAGCAGCTTAGTTGACAAAGGGGATACGCAGTATTTT	CASSLVDKGDTQYF
TRBV28	12	few	.	TRBJ1-2	TGTGCCAGCAGAAGTTCTCGCTCTGGCTACACCTTC	CASRSSRSGYTF
TRBV2	15	few	TRBD1	TRBJ1-4	TGTGCCAGCAGTCGGGACAGTGCAACTAATGAAAAACTGTTTTTT	CASSRDSATNEKLFF
TRBV6-5	16	few	TRBD2	TRBJ2-1	TGTGCCAGCAGTTACTCGTGGCTAGCGGTCAATGATGAGCAGTTCTTC	CASSYSWLAVNDEQFF
TRBV4-1	14	.	.	TRBJ2-3	TGCGCCAGCAGCCAAGAACCTGGGTACAATACGCAGTATTTT	CASSQEPGYNTQYF
TRBV19	14	.	.	TRBJ2-2	TGTGCCAGTACTCTAGTTGGGGCCACCGGGGAGCTGTTTTTT	CASTLVGATGELFF
TRBV11-2	13	once	.	TRBJ1-5	TGCGCCAGCAGTTACGCCGGCAATCAGCCCCAGCATTTT	CASSYAGNQPQHF
TRBV7-9	16	.	TRBD2	TRBJ2-7	TGTGCCAGCAGCTTATCCCTAGCGGGAGGGCGCTACGAGCAGTACTTC	CASSLSLAGGRYEQYF
TRBV18	15	few	.	TRBJ2-1	TGTGCCAGCTCACCCGGGCAGGGTGTGGACAATGAGCAGTTCTTC	CASSPGQGVDNEQFF
TRBV7-9	17	.	TRBD2	TRBJ2-3	TGTGCCAGCAGCTTAATCCGCGGACTAGCGGGACGAGATACGCAGTATTTT	CASSLIRGLAGRDTQYF
TRBV9	15	.	.	TRBJ2-1	TGTGCCAGCAGCCCCGATGGAGCCTCCTACAATGAGCAGTTCTTC	CASSPDGASYNEQFF
TRBV5-1	16	.	TRBD2	TRBJ2-3	TGCGCCAGCAGCTTGGCGACTAGCGCAAACACAGATACGCAGTATTTT	CASSLATSANTDTQYF
TRBV28	12	few	.	TRBJ2-7	TGTGCCAGCAGGGACATGTCCTACGAGCAGTACTTC	CASRDMSYEQYF
TRBV28	12	few	.	TRBJ2-7	TGTGCCAGTGCTGGACCGAAAGGGGAGCAGTACTTC	CASAGPKGEQYF
TRBV19	14	few	.	TRBJ2-3	TGTGCCAGTTCCGAGGGCCGGGACACAGATACGCAGTATTTT	CASSEGRDTDTQYF